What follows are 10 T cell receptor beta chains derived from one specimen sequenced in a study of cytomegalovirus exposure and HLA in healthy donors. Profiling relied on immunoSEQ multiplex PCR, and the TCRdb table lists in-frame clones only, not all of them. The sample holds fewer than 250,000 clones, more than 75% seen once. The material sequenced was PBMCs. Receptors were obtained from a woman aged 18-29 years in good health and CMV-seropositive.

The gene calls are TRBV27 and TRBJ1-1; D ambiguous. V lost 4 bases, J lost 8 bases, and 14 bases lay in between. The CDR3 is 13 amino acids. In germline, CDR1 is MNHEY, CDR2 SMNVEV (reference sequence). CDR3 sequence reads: CASSYSPTGEAFF. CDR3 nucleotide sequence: TGTGCCAGCAGTTATTCCCCAACCGGGGAAGCTTTCTTT.

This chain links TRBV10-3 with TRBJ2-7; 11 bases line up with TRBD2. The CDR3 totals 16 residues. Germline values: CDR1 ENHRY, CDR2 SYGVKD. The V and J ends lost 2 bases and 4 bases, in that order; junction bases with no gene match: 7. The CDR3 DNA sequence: TGTGCCATCAGTGAGAGCCTAGCGGGAGGCTCTTACGAGCAGTACTTC. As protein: CAISESLAGGSYEQYF.

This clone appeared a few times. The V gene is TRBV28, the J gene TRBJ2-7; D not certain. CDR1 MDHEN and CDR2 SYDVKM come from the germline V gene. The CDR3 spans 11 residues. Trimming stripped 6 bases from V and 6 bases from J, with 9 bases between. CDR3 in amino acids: CASSSWLEQYF. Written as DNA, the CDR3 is TGTGCCAGCAGCTCTTGGCTCGAGCAGTACTTC. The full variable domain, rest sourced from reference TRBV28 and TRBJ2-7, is DVKVTQSSRYLVKRTGEKVFLECVQDMDHENMFWYRQDPGLGLRLIYFSYDVKMKEKGDIPEGYSVSREKKERFSLILESASTNQTSMYLCASSSWLEQYFGPGTRLTVT.

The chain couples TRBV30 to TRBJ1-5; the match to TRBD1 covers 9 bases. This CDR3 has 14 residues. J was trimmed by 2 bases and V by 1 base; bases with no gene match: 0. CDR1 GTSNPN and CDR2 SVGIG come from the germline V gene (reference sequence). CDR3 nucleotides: TGTGCCTGGAGTGGACAGGGGGGCAATCAGCCCCAGCATTTT. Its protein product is CAWSGQGGNQPQHF.

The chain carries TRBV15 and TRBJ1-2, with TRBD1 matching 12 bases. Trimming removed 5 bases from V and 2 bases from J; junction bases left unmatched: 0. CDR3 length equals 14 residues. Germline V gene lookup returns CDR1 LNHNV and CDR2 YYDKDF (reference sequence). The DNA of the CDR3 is TGTGCCACCAGCGGGACAGGGGGCAACTATGGCTACACCTTC. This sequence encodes CATSGTGGNYGYTF.

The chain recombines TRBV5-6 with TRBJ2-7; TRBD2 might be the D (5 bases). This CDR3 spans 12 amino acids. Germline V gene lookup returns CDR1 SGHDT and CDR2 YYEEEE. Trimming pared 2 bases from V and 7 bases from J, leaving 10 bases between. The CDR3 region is CASSFSGEEQYF. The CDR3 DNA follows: TGTGCCAGCAGCTTTTCCGGGGAGGAGCAGTACTTC.

The CDR3 reads CASGLQGTDTQYF. The CDR3, as DNA: TGCGCCAGCGGCCTACAGGGGACAGATACGCAGTATTTT. This chain uses TRBV5-1 with TRBJ2-3; TRBD1 aligns across 7 bases. V trimming: 7 bases; J trimming: 3 bases; junction bases outside the gene matches: 5. Germline V lookup: CDR1 SGHRS, CDR2 YFSETQ. This CDR3 comprises 13 residues. Supplemented by reference TRBV5-1 and TRBJ2-3, the full variable domain reads KAGVTQTPRYLIKTRGQQVTLSCSPISGHRSVSWYQQTPGQGLQFLFEYFSETQRNKGNFPGRFSGRQFSNSRSEMNVSTLELGDSALYLCASGLQGTDTQYFGPGTRLTVL.

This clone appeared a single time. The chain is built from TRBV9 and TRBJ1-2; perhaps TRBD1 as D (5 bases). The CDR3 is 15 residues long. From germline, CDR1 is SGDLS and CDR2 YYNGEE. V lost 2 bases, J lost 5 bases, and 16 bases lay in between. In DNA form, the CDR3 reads TGTGCCAGCAGCGTCGACACAGTTTCAGGGTATGGCTACACCTTC. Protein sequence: CASSVDTVSGYGYTF.

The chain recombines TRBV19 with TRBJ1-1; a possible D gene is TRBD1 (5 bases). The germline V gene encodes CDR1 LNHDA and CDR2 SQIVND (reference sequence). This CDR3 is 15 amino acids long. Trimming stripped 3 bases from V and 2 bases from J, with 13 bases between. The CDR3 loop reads CASSIFGGFNTEAFF. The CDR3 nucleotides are TGTGCCAGTAGTATCTTTGGGGGGTTTAACACTGAAGCTTTCTTT.

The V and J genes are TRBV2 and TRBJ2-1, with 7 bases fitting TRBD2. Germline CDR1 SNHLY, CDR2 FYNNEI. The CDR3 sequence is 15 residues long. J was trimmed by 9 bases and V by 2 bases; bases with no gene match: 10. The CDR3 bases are TGTGCCAGCAGTGAACTGACTAGCCGTCTTGGTGAGCAGTTCTTC. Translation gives CASSELTSRLGEQFF.